These 5 T cell receptor beta chains originate from one sample sequenced in a study of T cells in women clearing cervical HPV infection (dated by TCRdb to the late 2010s). The library was built by means of the immunoSEQ multiplex PCR assay. Sourced from immuneACCESS, this table was stored by TCRdb with only in-frame sequences that have V and J called. A share of the clones is absent; for the studies checked, an unresolved V gene accounts for under half, and the remainder has no known explanation. The sample table on file contains 9,000 to 15,000 clones. Clones ranked in the top ten supply under 30% of the sample. The specimen was blood buffy coat. The receptor source for this set is a woman between 18 and 70 years old with a cervical HPV16 infection that either progressed to CIN3+ or cleared (not recorded which).

As regards this clone: The DNA ends 3 residues before the CDR3 does, and the rest of the CDR3 is filled in from the germline J gene. The genes are TRBV7-9 and TRBJ2-7; D uncertain. V lost 5 bases, J lost 5 bases, and 19 bases lay in between. This CDR3 has 15 residues. Germline V gives CDR1 SEHNR, CDR2 FQNEAQ (reference sequence). Partial CDR3 DNA: TGTGCCAGCAGCCTCCGGGTATCCTCCTCTGACGAG. This gives the protein CASSLRVSSSDE. Given in full, the CDR3 is CASSLRVSSSDEQYF.

As concerns this clone: The missing CDR3 end, 3 residues past where the read stops, is filled in from the germline J gene. The rearrangement links TRBV5-6 to TRBJ2-5; 7 bases are a match to TRBD1. Trimming removed 4 bases from V and 2 bases from J; junction bases left unmatched: 5. This CDR3 region has 14 residues. The germline CDR1 and CDR2 sequences are SGHDT and YYEEEE. The CDR3: CASSVGQLQETQYF. The sequenced CDR3 bases are TGTGCCAGCAGCGTGGGACAGCTTCAAGAGACC.

Worth noting for this clone: The read halts 3 residues ahead of the CDR3 end, with the missing end drawn from the germline J gene. This sequence joins TRBV14 and TRBJ2-7; D is perhaps TRBD2 (5 bases). Per the germline V gene, CDR1 is SGHDN and CDR2 is FVKESK. The ends were cut back, 0 bases at V and 6 bases at J, with 12 bases in the middle. The CDR3 consists of 14 residues. CDR3 protein: CASSQERLLGEQYF. The CDR3 DNA, read in part, is TGTGCCAGCAGCCAAGAACGACTACTTGGCGAG.

On this clone itself: The read terminates 3 residues ahead of where the CDR3 ends, so the germline J gene completes it. The J gene is TRBJ2-6, the V gene TRBV5-1; the D gene is possibly TRBD1 (5 bases). Germline V gives CDR1 SGHRS, CDR2 YFSETQ. V lost 2 bases and J lost 2, with 8 bases in between. The CDR3 is 15 amino acids. The CDR3 bases that were read are TGCGCCAGCAGCTTAACAGGCACTGGGGCCAACGTC. Translation gives CASSLTGTGANV. The complete CDR3 protein is CASSLTGTGANVLTF.

Remarks on this clone: Read data end 3 residues before the CDR3 end; the end is taken from the germline J gene. The V call is TRBV2, the J call TRBJ1-2; possibly TRBD1 for D (5 bases). CDR3 size: 13 residues. CDR1 and CDR2 from the germline V gene are SNHLY and FYNNEI. CDR3 DNA (partial): TGTGCCAGCGCAGGCCAGGGTTCTAATACC. It translates to CASAGQGSNT. The full CDR3 protein is CASAGQGSNTYTF. Drawing the rest from reference TRBV2 and TRBJ1-2, the complete variable domain is EPEVTQTPSHQVTQMGQEVILRCVPISNHLYFYWYRQILGQKVEFLVSFYNNEISEKSEIFDDQFSVERPDGSNFTLKIRSTKLEDSAMYFCASAGQGSNTYTFGSGTRLTVV.